The clone carrying this T cell receptor (beta chain) was recorded a few times. CDR1 MGHRA and CDR2 YSYEKL come from the germline V gene. V lost 0 bases and J lost 3; bases outside the gene matches: 4. The CDR3 contains 15 residues. The data stem from a study of T-cell reconstitution after alpha-beta-depleted transplantation in children. It was with unique molecular identifiers that the TCRbeta library was prepared. Via MiXCR, TCRdb re-called the PCR reads, giving one row per CDR3 protein. The table records around 370,000 distinct CDR3 sequences, 9% to 12% of them present only once. The specimen comprised PBMCs from the stem cell graft donor, sampled from the stem cell graft. This chain links TRBV4-1 with TRBJ2-7; 8 bases line up with TRBD2. The receptor comes from a human donor who donated a stem cell graft to a child with acute lymphoblastic leukemia. CDR3 in DNA: TGCGCCAGCAGCCAAGAGGCGGGGGGAAACTACGAGCAGTACTTC. This codes for CASSQEAGGNYEQYF.